This T cell receptor beta chain was recorded in a study of cytotoxic CD8 clonotypes in ibrutinib-treated CLL. Some clones are missing from TCRdb's copy, which holds only in-frame ones; the method was immunoSEQ multiplex PCR. The sample holds more than 9,500 clones; about 59% are singletons and the top ten take around 25%. The V gene's germline CDR1 is SNHLY and CDR2 FYNNEI. The CDR3 loop spans 13 amino acids. V gave up 6 bases and J gave up 6 bases, with 12 bases separating them. Overall study findings and caveats: Patients showed higher baseline clonality than age-matched healthy donors, and it tracked circulating CD8+ T-cell counts. Sampling times differed between sustained-remission and progressing patients. Stable or contracted on treatment, public clonotypes were also uncommon.

To note about this clone: Its specificity is unknown.

The chain employs TRBV2 and TRBJ2-1; D unresolved. Sample: PBMCs, taken before ibrutinib treatment. The sequence was obtained from a human donor with chronic lymphocytic leukemia. Here the CDR3 reads CASSAQNPNEQFF. CDR3 sequence (DNA): TGTGCCAGCAGCGCGCAAAACCCCAATGAGCAGTTCTTC.